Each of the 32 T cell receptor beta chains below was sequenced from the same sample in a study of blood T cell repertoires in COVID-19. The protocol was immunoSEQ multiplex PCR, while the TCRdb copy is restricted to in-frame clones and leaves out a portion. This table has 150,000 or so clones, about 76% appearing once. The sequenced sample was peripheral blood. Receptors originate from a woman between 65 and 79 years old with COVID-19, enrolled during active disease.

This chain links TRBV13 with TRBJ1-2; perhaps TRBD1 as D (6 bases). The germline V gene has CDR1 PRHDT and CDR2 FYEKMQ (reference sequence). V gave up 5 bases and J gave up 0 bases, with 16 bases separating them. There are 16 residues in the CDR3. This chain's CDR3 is CASSPRRGGPNYGYTF. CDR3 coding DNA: TGTGCCAGCAGCCCCCGGAGGGGGGGACCTAACTATGGCTACACCTTC.

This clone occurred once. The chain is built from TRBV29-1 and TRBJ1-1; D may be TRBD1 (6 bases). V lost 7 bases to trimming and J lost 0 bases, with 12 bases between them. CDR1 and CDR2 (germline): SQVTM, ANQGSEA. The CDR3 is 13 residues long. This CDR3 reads CSAFTGMNTEAFF. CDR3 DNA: TGCAGCGCCTTTACAGGGATGAACACTGAAGCTTTCTTT.

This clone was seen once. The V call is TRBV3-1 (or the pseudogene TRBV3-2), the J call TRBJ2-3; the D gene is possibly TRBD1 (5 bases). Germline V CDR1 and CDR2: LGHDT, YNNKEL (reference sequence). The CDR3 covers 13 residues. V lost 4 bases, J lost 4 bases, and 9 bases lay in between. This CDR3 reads CASSPTRADTQYF. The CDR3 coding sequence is TGTGCCAGCAGCCCAACCAGGGCAGATACGCAGTATTTT.

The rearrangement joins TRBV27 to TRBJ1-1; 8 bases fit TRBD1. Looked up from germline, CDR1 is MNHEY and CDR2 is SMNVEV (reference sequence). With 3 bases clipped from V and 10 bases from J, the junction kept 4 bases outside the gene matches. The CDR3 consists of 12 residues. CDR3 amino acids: CASSFPRGRAFF. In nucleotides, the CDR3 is TGTGCCAGCAGTTTCCCCAGGGGGCGAGCTTTCTTT.

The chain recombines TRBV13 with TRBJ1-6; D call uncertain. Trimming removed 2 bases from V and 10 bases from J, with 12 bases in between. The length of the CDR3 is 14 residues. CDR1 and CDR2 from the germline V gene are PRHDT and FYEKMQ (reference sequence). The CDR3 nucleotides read TGTGCCAGCAGCTTATGGGTCGCGGGGTCACCCCTCCACTTT. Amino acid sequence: CASSLWVAGSPLHF.

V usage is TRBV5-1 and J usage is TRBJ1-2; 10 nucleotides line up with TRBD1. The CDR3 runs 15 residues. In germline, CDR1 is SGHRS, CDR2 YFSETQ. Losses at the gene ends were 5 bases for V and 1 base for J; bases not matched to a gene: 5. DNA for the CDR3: TGCGCCAGCAGACGCGGGACAGGGGATAACTATGGCTACACCTTC. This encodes CASRRGTGDNYGYTF.

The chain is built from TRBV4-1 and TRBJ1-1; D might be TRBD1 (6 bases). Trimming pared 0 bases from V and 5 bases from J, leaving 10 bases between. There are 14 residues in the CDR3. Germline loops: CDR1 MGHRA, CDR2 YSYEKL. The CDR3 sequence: CASSQDSRGTEAFF. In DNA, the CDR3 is TGCGCCAGCAGCCAAGATAGCAGGGGAACTGAAGCTTTCTTT.

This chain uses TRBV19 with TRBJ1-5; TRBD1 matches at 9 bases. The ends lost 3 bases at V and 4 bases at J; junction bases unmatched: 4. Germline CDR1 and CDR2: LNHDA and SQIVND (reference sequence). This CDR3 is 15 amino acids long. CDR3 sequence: CASSIRQGGNQPQHF. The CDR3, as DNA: TGTGCCAGTAGTATCCGACAGGGGGGGAATCAGCCCCAGCATTTT.

The CDR3 sequence: CASSLAVSRADTQYF. The CDR3 DNA reads TGCGCCAGCAGCTTGGCCGTGTCGAGGGCAGATACGCAGTATTTT. The chain carries TRBV5-1 and TRBJ2-3, with a tentative D call TRBD2 (5 bases). The CDR3 is 15 residues long. Looked up from germline, CDR1 is SGHRS and CDR2 is YFSETQ. Trimming shortened V by 0 bases and J by 4 bases, and 12 bases separated the two germline ends. Full variable domain (outside the CDR3, taken from reference TRBV5-1 and TRBJ2-3): KAGVTQTPRYLIKTRGQQVTLSCSPISGHRSVSWYQQTPGQGLQFLFEYFSETQRNKGNFPGRFSGRQFSNSRSEMNVSTLELGDSALYLCASSLAVSRADTQYFGPGTRLTVL.

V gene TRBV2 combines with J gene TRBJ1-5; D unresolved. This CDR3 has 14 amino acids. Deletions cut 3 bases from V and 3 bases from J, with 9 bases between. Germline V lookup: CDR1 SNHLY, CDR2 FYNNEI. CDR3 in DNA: TGTGCCAGCAGTGATCTAACCTCCAATCAGCCCCAGCATTTT. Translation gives CASSDLTSNQPQHF.

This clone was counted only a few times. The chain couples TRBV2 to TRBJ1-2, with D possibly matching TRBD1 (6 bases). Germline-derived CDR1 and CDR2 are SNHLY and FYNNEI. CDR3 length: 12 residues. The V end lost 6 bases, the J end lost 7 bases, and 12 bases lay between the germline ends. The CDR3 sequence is CASSLSGVGYTF. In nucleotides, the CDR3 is TGTGCCAGCAGCCTATCAGGGGTTGGCTACACCTTC.

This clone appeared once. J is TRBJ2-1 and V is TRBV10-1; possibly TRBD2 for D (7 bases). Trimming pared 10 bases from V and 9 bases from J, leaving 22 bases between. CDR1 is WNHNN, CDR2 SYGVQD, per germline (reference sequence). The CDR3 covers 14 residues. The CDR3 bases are TGCGCCACCAAAAGGGGGGGCGGATCGGGTGAGCAGTTCTTC. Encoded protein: CATKRGGGSGEQFF.

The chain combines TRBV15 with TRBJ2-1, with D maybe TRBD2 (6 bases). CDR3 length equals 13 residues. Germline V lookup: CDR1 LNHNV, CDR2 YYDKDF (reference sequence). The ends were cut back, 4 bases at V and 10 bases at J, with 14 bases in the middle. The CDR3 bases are TGTGCCACCAGCACCCCTCGACTAGGGGAGCAGTTCTTC. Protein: CATSTPRLGEQFF. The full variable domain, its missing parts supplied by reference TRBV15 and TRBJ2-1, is DAMVIQNPRYQVTQFGKPVTLSCSQTLNHNVMYWYQQKSSQAPKLLFHYYDKDFNNEADTPDNFQSRRPNTSFCFLDIRSPGLGDTAMYLCATSTPRLGEQFFGPGTRLTVL.

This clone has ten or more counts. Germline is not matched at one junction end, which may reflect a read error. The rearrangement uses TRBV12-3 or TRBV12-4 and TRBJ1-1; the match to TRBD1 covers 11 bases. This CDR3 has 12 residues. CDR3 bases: TGTGCCAGCAGTTTCTTCACGGGACAGGGGGACTTT. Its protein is CASSFFTGQGDF.

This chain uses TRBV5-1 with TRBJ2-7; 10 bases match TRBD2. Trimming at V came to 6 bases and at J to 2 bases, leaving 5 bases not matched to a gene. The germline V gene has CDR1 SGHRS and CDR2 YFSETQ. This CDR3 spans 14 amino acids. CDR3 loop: CASKTLAGAYEQYF. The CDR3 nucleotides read TGCGCCAGCAAGACCCTAGCGGGGGCCTACGAGCAGTACTTC.

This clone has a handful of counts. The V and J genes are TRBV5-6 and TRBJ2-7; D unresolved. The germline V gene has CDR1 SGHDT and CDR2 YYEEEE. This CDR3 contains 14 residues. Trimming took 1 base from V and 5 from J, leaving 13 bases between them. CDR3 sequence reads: CASSLPSRAHEQYF. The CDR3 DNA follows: TGTGCCAGCAGCTTGCCCTCTAGAGCCCACGAGCAGTACTTC.

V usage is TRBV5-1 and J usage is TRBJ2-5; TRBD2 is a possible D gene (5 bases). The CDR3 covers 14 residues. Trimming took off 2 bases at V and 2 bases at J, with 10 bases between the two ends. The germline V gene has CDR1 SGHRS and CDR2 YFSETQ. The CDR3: CASSLPGTQETQYF. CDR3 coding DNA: TGCGCCAGCAGCTTACCGGGAACTCAAGAGACCCAGTACTTC. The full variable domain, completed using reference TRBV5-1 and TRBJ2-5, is KAGVTQTPRYLIKTRGQQVTLSCSPISGHRSVSWYQQTPGQGLQFLFEYFSETQRNKGNFPGRFSGRQFSNSRSEMNVSTLELGDSALYLCASSLPGTQETQYFGPGTRLLVL.

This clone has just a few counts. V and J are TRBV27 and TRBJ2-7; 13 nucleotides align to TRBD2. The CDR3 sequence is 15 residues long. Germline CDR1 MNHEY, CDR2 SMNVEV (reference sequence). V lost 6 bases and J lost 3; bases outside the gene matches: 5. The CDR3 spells CASSPGTSGVYEQYF. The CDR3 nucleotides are TGTGCCAGCAGCCCCGGGACTAGCGGGGTCTACGAGCAGTACTTC.

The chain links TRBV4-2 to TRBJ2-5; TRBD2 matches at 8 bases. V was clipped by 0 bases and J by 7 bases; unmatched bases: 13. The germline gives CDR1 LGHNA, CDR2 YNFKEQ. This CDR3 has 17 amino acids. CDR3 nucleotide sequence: TGTGCCAGCAGCCAAGAGTCCGAAGCGGGGGCCTACGGGACCCAGTACTTC. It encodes CASSQESEAGAYGTQYF.

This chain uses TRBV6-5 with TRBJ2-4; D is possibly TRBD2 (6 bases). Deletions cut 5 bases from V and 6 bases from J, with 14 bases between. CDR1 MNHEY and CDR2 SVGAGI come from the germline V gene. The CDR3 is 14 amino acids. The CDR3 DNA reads TGTGCCAGCAGTCTAGGTGGGGGGTCAAACATTCAGTACTTC. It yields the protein CASSLGGGSNIQYF.

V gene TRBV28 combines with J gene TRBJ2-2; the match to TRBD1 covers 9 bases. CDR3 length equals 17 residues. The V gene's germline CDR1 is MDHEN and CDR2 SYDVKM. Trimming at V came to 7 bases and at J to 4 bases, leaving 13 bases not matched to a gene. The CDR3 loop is CASTGGGTGRGTGELFF. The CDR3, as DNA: TGTGCCAGCACGGGGGGAGGGACAGGGCGCGGCACCGGGGAGCTGTTTTTT.

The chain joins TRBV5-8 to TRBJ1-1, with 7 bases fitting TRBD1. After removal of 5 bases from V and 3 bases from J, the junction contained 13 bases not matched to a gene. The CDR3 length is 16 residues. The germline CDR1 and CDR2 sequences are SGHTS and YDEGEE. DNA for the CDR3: TGTGCCAGCAGAATGTCAGGGGCTCAGGGGGACACTGAAGCTTTCTTT. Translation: CASRMSGAQGDTEAFF.

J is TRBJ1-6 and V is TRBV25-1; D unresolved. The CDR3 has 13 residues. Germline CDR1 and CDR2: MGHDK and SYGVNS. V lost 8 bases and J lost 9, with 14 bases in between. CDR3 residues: CASAAGKGSPLHF. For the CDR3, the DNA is TGTGCCAGCGCGGCCGGGAAGGGTTCACCCCTCCACTTT.

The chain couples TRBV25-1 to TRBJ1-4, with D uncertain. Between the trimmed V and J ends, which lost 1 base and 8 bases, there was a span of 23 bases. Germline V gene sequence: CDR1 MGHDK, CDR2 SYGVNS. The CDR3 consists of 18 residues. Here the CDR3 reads CASSEFAPGWGSWEKLFF. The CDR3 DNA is TGTGCCAGCAGTGAATTCGCCCCGGGGTGGGGAAGTTGGGAAAAACTGTTTTTT.

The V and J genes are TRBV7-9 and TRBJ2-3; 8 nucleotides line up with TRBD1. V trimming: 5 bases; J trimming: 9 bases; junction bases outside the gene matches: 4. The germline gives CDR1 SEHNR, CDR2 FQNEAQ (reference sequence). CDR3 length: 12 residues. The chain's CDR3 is CASSADRGTQYF. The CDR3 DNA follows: TGTGCCAGCAGCGCTGACAGGGGCACGCAGTATTTT.

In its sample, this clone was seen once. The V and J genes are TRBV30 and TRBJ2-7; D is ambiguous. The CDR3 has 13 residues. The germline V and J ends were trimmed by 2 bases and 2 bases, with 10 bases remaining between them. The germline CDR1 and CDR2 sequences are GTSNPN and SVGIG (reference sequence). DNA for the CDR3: TGTGCCTGGAGTCGCTTCGAGCCCTACGAGCAGTACTTC. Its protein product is CAWSRFEPYEQYF.

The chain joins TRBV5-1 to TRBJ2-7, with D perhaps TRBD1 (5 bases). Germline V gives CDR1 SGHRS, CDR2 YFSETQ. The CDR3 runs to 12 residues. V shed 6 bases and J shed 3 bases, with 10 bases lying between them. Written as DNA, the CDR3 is TGCGCCAGCACCTCGCAGGGCTACGAGCAGTACTTC. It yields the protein CASTSQGYEQYF.

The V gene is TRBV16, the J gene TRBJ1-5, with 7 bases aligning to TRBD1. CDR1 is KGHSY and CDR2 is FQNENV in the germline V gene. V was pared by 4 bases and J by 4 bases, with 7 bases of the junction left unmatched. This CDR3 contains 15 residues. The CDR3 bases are TGTGCCAGCAGCCGCCGGGACAGTACAAATCAGCCCCAGCATTTT. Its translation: CASSRRDSTNQPQHF.

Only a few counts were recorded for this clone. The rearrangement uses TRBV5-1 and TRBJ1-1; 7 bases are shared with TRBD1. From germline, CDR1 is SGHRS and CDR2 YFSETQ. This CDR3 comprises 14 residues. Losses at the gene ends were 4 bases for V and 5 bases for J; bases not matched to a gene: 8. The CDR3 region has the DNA TGCGCCAGCAGCGAACAGGGGTTCGGGACTGAAGCTTTCTTT. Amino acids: CASSEQGFGTEAFF.

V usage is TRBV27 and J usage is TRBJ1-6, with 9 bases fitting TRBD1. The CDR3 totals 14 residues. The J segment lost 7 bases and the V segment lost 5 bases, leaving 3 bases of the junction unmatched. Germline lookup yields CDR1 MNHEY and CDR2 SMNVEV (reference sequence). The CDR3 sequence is CASSGTGRNSPLHF. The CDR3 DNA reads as TGTGCCAGCAGTGGGACAGGGAGGAATTCACCCCTCCACTTT.

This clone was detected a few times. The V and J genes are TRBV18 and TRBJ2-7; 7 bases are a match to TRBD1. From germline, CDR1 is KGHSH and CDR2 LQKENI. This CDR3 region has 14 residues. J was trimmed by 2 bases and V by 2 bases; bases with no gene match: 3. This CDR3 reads CASSPSQGAYEQYF. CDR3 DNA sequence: TGTGCCAGCTCACCAAGCCAGGGGGCCTACGAGCAGTACTTC.

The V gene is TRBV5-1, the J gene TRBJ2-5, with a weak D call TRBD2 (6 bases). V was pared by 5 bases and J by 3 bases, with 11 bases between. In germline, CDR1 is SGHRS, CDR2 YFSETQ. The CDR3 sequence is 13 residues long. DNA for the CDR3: TGCGCCAGCAGTGGGACTTGGAAAGAGACCCAGTACTTC. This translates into CASSGTWKETQYF.